The 10 T cell receptor beta chains in this list originate from one sample, sequenced in a study of tumor-infiltrating lymphocytes in primary liver carcinoma. From about 19-30 mg of unsorted bulk tissue, DNA and RNA were co-extracted together. Synthesis of TCR beta cDNA was carried out from about 540 ng total RNA with a constant-region primer. Generation of the TCR beta libraries relied on three nested multiplex PCR rounds using slightly modified ARM-PCR. The opening two PCR rounds, 10 cycles each, paired TRBV1-TRBV30 forward primers with a C-beta reverse primer. TCRdb recomputed calls from the multiplex PCR reads with MiXCR, one row per CDR3 protein. The sample gives over 95,000 distinct CDR3 sequences, more than 65% of which show up once; 9% to 10% is in the top ten. Sequenced sample: liver tumor tissue from sampling region 5. Subset specified: tumor region T5, tumor centre. These receptors were taken from a woman in her sixties or seventies with primary liver carcinoma and hepatitis B virus infection.

The sample holds many counts of this clonotype. The chain joins TRBV11-2 to TRBJ2-5, with 7 bases aligning to TRBD1. Germline trimming cut 2 bases from V and 4 bases from J; bases unmatched to any gene: 7. There are 15 residues in the CDR3. The germline V gene encodes CDR1 SGHAT and CDR2 FQNNGV. This CDR3 reads CASSLIGGKGETQYF. The CDR3 nucleotides are TGTGCCAGCAGCTTAATAGGGGGCAAGGGAGAGACCCAGTACTTC.

On this clonotype itself: A much bigger clone sits one base away, suggesting this may be a read error. CDR3 residues: CASSFYETYEQYF. CDR3 nucleotide sequence: TGTGCCAGCAGCTTTTACGAGACCTACGAGCAGTACTTC. The rearrangement links TRBV5-6 to TRBJ2-7; D ambiguous. The V and J ends lost 2 bases and 2 bases respectively, with 8 bases between them. This CDR3 spans 13 amino acids. Looked up from germline, CDR1 is SGHDT and CDR2 is YYEEEE.

As for this clonotype: This may stem from a read error, because a much larger clone lies one nucleotide away. Here the CDR3 DNA reads TGTGCCAGCAGCTCCGGGGTGCTAGCGGGGGATACCTACAATGAGCAGTTCTTC. Residues: CASSSGVLAGDTYNEQFF. The rearrangement links TRBV7-8 to TRBJ2-1, with 10 positions matching TRBD2. The CDR3 length is 18 residues. From germline, CDR1 is SGHVS and CDR2 FQNEAQ. V shed 4 bases, J shed 2 bases, and the junction held 11 bases outside the gene matches.

Regarding this clonotype: A much larger clone lies one base from this, so it may be a read error. V and J are TRBV6-5 and TRBJ1-6; D is undetermined. The CDR3 sequence is 15 residues long. CDR1 is MNHEY and CDR2 is SVGAGI in the germline V gene. CDR3 protein: CASSYSGGADSSLHF. The CDR3 DNA follows: TGTGCCAGCAGTTACTCAGGAGGTGCTGATTCATCCCTCCACTTT.

As for this clonotype: This could be a read error, since a much larger clone is one nucleotide away. The chain links TRBV29-1 to TRBJ2-7; D is tentatively TRBD1 or TRBD2 (5 bases each). With 3 bases removed from V and 2 bases from J, the gap between germline ends came to 17 bases. The V gene's germline CDR1 is SQVTM and CDR2 ANQGSEA. The CDR3 covers 15 residues. CDR3 sequence reads: CSVEGDDSTAYEQYF. CDR3 DNA sequence: TGCAGCGTTGAGGGGGACGACAGTACTGCCTACGAGCAGTACTTC.

On this clonotype: At one end the junction does not follow the germline gene, possibly because of a read error. The chain has TRBV11-2 and TRBJ2-2; 8 nucleotides match TRBD2. This CDR3 has 14 amino acids. The germline CDR1 and CDR2 sequences are SGHAT and FQNNGV. Here the CDR3 DNA reads TGTGCCAGCAGCAGACGGGAGGGGTCCGGGGAGCCGTTTTTT. It translates to CASSRREGSGEPFF.

The chain couples TRBV28 to TRBJ1-2; tentatively, D is TRBD1 (6 bases). Germline-derived CDR1 and CDR2 are MDHEN and SYDVKM. Between the trimmed V and J ends, which lost 3 bases and 4 bases, there was a span of 15 bases. This CDR3 is 15 amino acids long. The CDR3 bases are TGTGCCAGCAGTTTGGGCGGGACCAGGGGCTATGGCTACACCTTC. This sequence encodes CASSLGGTRGYGYTF.

Comment on this clonotype: At one of its ends the junction is not consistent with the germline gene, which may arise from a read error. The rearrangement links TRBV11-2 to TRBJ2-7; D remains ambiguous. CDR3 length: 14 residues. Per germline, CDR1 SGHAT and CDR2 FQNNGV. CDR3 sequence reads: CVSSLSRRVYEQYF. Here the CDR3 DNA reads TGTGTCAGCAGCTTATCACGGAGAGTCTACGAGCAGTACTTC.

There are a few counts of this clonotype. This chain connects TRBV11-1 to TRBJ2-1; tentatively, D is TRBD2 (6 bases). Germline loops: CDR1 SGHAT, CDR2 FQDESV (reference sequence). This CDR3 contains 15 residues. V gave up 8 bases and J gave up 4 bases, with 18 bases separating them. The CDR3: CASGAGLRSYNEQFF. CDR3 bases: TGTGCCAGCGGCGCGGGGCTTAGATCTTACAATGAGCAGTTCTTC. Full variable domain (remainder filled in from reference TRBV11-1 and TRBJ2-1): EAEVAQSPRYKITEKSQAVAFWCDPISGHATLYWYRQILGQGPELLVQFQDESVVDDSQLPKDRFSAERLKGVDSTLKIQPAELGDSAMYLCASGAGLRSYNEQFFGPGTRLTVL.

Turning to this clonotype: A much larger clone differs from this one at a single base, so this may be a read error. The chain has TRBV5-1 and TRBJ1-3; TRBD1 might be the D (6 bases). Germline V CDR1 and CDR2: SGHRS, YFSETQ. The CDR3 sequence is 17 residues long. CDR3 region: CASSLGTVGISGNTTYF. The CDR3, as DNA: TGCGCCAGCAGCTTGGGGACAGTCGGCATCTCTGGAAACACCACATATTTT.